The rows below give T cell receptor beta chains drawn from one sample of a study of T-cell reconstitution after alpha-beta-depleted transplantation in children. One entry per CDR3 protein results from TCRdb running MiXCR on the PCR reads. This sample has approximately 240,000 distinct CDR3 sequences; approximately 9.5% occur once, and the top ten carry 6.2%. The sequencing used PBMCs from the stem cell graft donor, collected from the stem cell graft. The receptors come from a human donor who donated a stem cell graft to a child with acute lymphoblastic leukemia. Each CDR3 is given with its conserved first and last residue. The order of the fields is V gene, D gene, J gene, clone size, CDR3 protein, CDR3 DNA. D genes are given only for firm matches. Size is stated for part of the rows, as once, few or many counts, or as a class when the clone is expanded.

V: TRBV27
D: -
J: TRBJ1-2
size: -
CDR3: CASSSIQGHYGYTF
DNA: TGTGCCAGCAGCTCAATACAGGGCCACTATGGCTACACCTTC

V: TRBV7-8
D: TRBD2
J: TRBJ2-4
size: few
CDR3: CASSFPGTSGGKNIQYF
DNA: TGTGCCAGCAGCTTCCCCGGGACTAGCGGGGGGAAAAACATTCAGTACTTC

V: TRBV5-1
D: -
J: TRBJ2-7
size: many
CDR3: CASSFKGSGSYEQYF
DNA: TGCGCCAGCAGCTTTAAGGGGAGTGGGTCCTACGAGCAGTACTTC

V: TRBV5-5
D: -
J: TRBJ2-1
size: many
CDR3: CASSDRLDNEQFF
DNA: TGTGCCAGCAGCGACAGGCTTGACAATGAGCAGTTCTTC

V: TRBV10-3
D: TRBD1
J: TRBJ1-5
size: -
CDR3: CATLKQGAGRDQPQHF
DNA: TGTGCCACCCTAAAACAGGGGGCAGGCCGTGATCAGCCCCAGCATTTT

V: TRBV11-2
D: -
J: TRBJ1-5
size: many
CDR3: CASSLDQAHQPQHF
DNA: TGTGCCAGCAGCTTAGACCAGGCCCATCAGCCCCAGCATTTT

V: TRBV27
D: -
J: TRBJ1-6
size: -
CDR3: CASSLGAAERSPLHF
DNA: TGTGCCAGCAGTTTGGGGGCAGCTGAGCGTTCACCCCTCCACTTT

V: TRBV6-5
D: -
J: TRBJ2-5
size: many
CDR3: CASSYSIGRGQETQYF
DNA: TGTGCCAGCAGTTACTCGATAGGCAGGGGCCAAGAGACCCAGTACTTC

V: TRBV20-1
D: -
J: TRBJ2-5
size: -
CDR3: CSAHYGMEETQYF
DNA: TGCAGTGCCCACTACGGGATGGAAGAGACCCAGTACTTC

V: TRBV20-1
D: TRBD2
J: TRBJ2-7
size: many
CDR3: CSASPSGGPVNYEQYF
DNA: TGCAGTGCCAGTCCTAGCGGGGGGCCGGTTAACTACGAGCAGTACTTC

V: TRBV10-1
D: -
J: TRBJ2-5
size: few
CDR3: CASRNRASETQYF
DNA: TGCGCCAGCAGAAACAGGGCGTCGGAGACCCAGTACTTC

V: TRBV21-1
D: -
J: TRBJ1-1
size: many
CDR3: CASSPRDREVNTEAFF
DNA: TGTGCCAGCAGCCCCCGGGACAGGGAGGTGAACACTGAAGCTTTCTTT

V: TRBV3-1
D: TRBD1
J: TRBJ2-6
size: few
CDR3: CASSPGQGPSGANVLTF
DNA: TGTGCCAGCAGCCCGGGACAGGGTCCCTCTGGGGCCAACGTCCTGACTTTC

V: TRBV12-3/TRBV12-4
D: TRBD1
J: TRBJ1-2
size: -
CDR3: CATPGQGNYGYTF
DNA: TGTGCCACCCCGGGACAGGGTAACTATGGCTACACCTTC

V: TRBV5-6
D: TRBD1
J: TRBJ1-2
size: -
CDR3: CASSFGTGGGALYGYTF
DNA: TGTGCCAGCAGCTTTGGGACAGGTGGAGGGGCCCTCTATGGCTACACCTTC

V: TRBV7-9
D: -
J: TRBJ2-5
size: few
CDR3: CASSLGNVAQYF
DNA: TGTGCCAGCAGCTTAGGCAACGTGGCCCAGTACTTC

V: TRBV21-1
D: -
J: TRBJ1-1
size: many
CDR3: CASSNPGQGLNTEAFF
DNA: TGTGCCAGCAGCAACCCGGGACAGGGGTTGAACACTGAAGCTTTCTTT